This TCR beta chain originates from a study of blood T cell repertoires in COVID-19 (dated by TCRdb to 2020 to 2022). General notes on the study: Collaborator samples came from the United States, Italy and Spain and covered acute and convalescent phases of COVID-19. The prospective study material was composed of cDNA or gDNA derived from T cells, B-cell-depleted T cells, or PBMCs. Subjects who had been exposed to COVID-19, were actively infected with it, or had recovered from it provided the deeply sampled blood TCRbeta repertoires that made up the dataset. A freely available public database, intended as a resource for researchers studying the immune response to SARS-CoV-2, is where the repertoires were released. Samples came from the ongoing ImmuneRACE study (first 160 participants) plus 1,254 subjects from 6 global collaborators. Nearly every sample came with metadata listing a de-identified subject ID, COVID-19 status, age in years and sex. Where available, HLA class I and class II types were taken from metadata supplied by the sample provider and were not determined by assay-based typing.

Beyond this particular receptor, the publication reports: The amount of clinical and demographic metadata varied by source and participant and was provided uncurated.

Whole blood was collected in K2EDTA tubes by collaborating institutions according to the institutions' own protocols. For TCRbeta analysis, collaborators shipped samples as frozen whole blood, isolated PBMCs, or DNA extracted from either of those sample types. The immunoSEQ Assay, a bias-controlled multiplex PCR, was used to amplify TCRbeta CDR3 regions from genomic DNA. From the authors' description of their analysis: The number of nucleated cells in each sample was estimated by amplification of reference gene primers within the assay. Sequence reads were collapsed and filtered to measure the absolute abundance of every unique TCRbeta CDR3 rearrangement. For each sample, productive Simpson clonality was calculated by taking the square root of Simpson's diversity index across productive rearrangements. The table comes from immuneACCESS by way of TCRdb, which keeps in-frame sequences with V and J called. Part of the clones is missing from these tables; in studies checked, under half for an unresolved V gene and the rest for unknown reasons. V, J and clone size are taken as reported in that table, and D and trimming were inferred from the DNA itself. The table for this sample lists approximately 100,000 clones; roughly 84% of them were counted only once. The top ten clones comprise roughly 7.9% of the sample.

For this clone: Its recognized antigen is unknown. The record has no base qualities; no much larger clone is one base away.

Sequenced material: peripheral blood. The origin of this receptor is a woman of 80 years or more with active or convalescent COVID-19.

CDR3 loop: CASSQVISPESHTQYF. The nucleotides read TGTGCCAGCAGCCAAGTCATTAGCCCGGAGTCCCATACGCAGTATTTT. The rearrangement joined TRBV3-1 (or the pseudogene TRBV3-2) to TRBJ2-3; the D gene identity is not certain. The germline V gene (reference sequence) supplies CDR1 LGHDT and CDR2 YNNKEL. Its CDR3 holds 16 amino acids, cysteine through phenylalanine. The CDR3 DNA has 48 bases and is translated from base 1. The V end loses 1 base and the J end loses 7 bases, and a stretch of 18 bases separates them.